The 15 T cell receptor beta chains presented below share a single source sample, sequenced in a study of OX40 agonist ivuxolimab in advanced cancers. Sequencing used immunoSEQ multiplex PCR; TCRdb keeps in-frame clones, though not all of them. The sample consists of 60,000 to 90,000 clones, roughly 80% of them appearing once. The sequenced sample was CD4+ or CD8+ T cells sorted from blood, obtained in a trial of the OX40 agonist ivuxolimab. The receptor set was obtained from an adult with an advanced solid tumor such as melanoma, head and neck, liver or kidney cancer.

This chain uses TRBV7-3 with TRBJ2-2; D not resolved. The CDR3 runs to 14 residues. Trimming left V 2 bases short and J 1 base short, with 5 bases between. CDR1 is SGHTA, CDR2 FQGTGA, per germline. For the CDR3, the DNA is TGTGCCAGCAGCTTAGGCGGGAACACCGGGGAGCTGTTTTTT. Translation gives CASSLGGNTGELFF.

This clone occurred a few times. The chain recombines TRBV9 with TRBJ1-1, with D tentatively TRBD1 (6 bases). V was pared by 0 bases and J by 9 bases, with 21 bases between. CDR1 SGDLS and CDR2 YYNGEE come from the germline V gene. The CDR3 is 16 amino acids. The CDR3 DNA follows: TGTGCCAGCAGCGTAGATAGGTTGAAGAGTCGGGACAAAGCTTTCTTT. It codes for CASSVDRLKSRDKAFF.

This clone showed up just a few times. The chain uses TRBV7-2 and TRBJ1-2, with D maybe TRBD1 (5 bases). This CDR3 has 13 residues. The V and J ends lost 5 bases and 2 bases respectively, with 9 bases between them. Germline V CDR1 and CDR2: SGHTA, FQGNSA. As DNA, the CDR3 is TGTGCCAGCAGCCCCGACAGAAACTATGGCTACACCTTC. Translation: CASSPDRNYGYTF.

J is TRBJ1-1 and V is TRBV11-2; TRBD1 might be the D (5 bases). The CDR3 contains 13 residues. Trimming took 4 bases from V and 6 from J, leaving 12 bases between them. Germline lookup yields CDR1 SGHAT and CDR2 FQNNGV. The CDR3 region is CASSSIGTAEAFF. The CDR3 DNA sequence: TGTGCCAGCAGCTCTATTGGGACGGCTGAAGCTTTCTTT.

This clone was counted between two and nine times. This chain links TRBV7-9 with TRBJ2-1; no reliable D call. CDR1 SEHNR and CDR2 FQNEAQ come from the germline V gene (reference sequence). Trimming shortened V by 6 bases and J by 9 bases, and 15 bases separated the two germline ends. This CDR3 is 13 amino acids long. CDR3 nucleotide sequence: TGTGCCAGCAGTCCTCCAGGCCGAGTTGAGCAGTTCTTC. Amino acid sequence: CASSPPGRVEQFF.

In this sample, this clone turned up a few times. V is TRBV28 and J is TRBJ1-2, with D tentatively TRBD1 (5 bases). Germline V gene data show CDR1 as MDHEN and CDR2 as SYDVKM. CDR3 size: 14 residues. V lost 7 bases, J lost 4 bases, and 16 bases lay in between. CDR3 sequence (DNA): TGTGCCAGCACCCTCTGGGGGGAGGGCTATGGCTACACCTTC. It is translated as CASTLWGEGYGYTF.

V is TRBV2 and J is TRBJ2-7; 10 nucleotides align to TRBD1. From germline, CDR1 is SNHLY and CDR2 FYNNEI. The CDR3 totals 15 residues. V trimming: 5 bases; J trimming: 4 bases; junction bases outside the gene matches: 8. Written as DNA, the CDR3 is TGTGCCAGCAGTAAAAACCGGGACAGGGGTTACGAGCAGTACTTC. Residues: CASSKNRDRGYEQYF.

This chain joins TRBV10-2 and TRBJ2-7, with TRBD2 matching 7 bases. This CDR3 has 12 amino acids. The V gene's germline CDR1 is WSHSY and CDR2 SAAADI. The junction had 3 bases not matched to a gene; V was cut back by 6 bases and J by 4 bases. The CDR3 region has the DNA TGCGCCAGCAGGGGAGGGTTTTACGAGCAGTACGTC. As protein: CASRGGFYEQYV.

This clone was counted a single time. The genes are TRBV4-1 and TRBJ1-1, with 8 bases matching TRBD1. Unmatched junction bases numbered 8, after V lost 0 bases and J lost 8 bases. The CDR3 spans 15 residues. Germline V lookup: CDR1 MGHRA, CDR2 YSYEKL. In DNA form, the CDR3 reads TGCGCCAGCAGCCAAGAGGGACGGGACAGGATCGAAGCTTTCTTT. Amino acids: CASSQEGRDRIEAFF.

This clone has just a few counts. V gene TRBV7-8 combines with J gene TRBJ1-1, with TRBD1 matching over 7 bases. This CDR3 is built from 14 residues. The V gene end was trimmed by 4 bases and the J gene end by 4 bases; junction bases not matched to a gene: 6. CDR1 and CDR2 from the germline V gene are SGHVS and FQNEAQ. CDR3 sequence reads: CASSSRQGPTEAFF. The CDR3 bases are TGTGCCAGCAGCTCCCGACAGGGACCCACTGAAGCTTTCTTT.

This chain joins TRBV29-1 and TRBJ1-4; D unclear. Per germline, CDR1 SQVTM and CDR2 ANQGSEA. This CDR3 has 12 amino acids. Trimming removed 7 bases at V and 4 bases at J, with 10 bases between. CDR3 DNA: TGCAGCGCCCGACTGTTTAATGAAAAACTGTTTTTT. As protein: CSARLFNEKLFF.

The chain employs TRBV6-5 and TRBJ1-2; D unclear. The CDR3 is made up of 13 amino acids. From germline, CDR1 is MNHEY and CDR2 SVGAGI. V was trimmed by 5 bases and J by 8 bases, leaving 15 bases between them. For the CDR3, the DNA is TGTGCCAGCAGTACTTTAAAGGGTGGAGGCTACACCTTC. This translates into CASSTLKGGGYTF.

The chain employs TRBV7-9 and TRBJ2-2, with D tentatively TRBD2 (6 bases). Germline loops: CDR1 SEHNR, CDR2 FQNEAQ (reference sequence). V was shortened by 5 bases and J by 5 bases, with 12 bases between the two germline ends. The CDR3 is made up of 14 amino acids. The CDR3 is CASSALARTGELFF. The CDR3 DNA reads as TGTGCCAGCAGCGCCCTAGCGAGGACCGGGGAGCTGTTTTTT.

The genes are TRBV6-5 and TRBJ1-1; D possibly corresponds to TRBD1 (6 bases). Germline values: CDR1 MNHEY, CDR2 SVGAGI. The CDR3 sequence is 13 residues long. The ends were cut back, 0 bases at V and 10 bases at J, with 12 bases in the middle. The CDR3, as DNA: TGTGCCAGCAGTTACTCGAGACAGGTGGTAGCTTTCTTT. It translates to CASSYSRQVVAFF.

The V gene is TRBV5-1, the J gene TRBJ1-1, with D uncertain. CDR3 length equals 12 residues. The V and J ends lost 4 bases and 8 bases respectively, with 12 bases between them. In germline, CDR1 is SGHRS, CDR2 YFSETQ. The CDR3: CASSPDYKEAFF. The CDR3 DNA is TGCGCCAGCAGCCCTGATTATAAAGAAGCTTTCTTT. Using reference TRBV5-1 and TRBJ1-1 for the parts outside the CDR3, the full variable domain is KAGVTQTPRYLIKTRGQQVTLSCSPISGHRSVSWYQQTPGQGLQFLFEYFSETQRNKGNFPGRFSGRQFSNSRSEMNVSTLELGDSALYLCASSPDYKEAFFGQGTRLTVV.